This T cell receptor beta chain was sequenced for a study of Tregs in tolerant kidney transplant recipients. For this clone: Its specificity is not known.

Germline values: CDR1 SGHVS, CDR2 FQNEAQ. The V gene lost 3 bases and the J gene lost 7 bases, with 10 bases spanning the gap. The CDR3 has 13 residues. Data came from immunoSEQ multiplex PCR; TCRdb stores just in-frame clones and leaves some out. The data contain just under 45,000 clones, around 95% of them singletons. The receptor's source is a human donor in good health. The sample was Tregs from blood cultured with allogeneic cells. The chain recombines TRBV7-8 with TRBJ1-5; D is perhaps TRBD1 (6 bases). This CDR3 is CASSLVQGQPQHF. In DNA, the CDR3 is TGTGCCAGCAGCTTGGTACAGGGCCAGCCCCAGCATTTT.